There are a few counts of the clone carrying this TCR beta chain. What it binds is unknown. The data were taken from a study of beta chain features in type 1 diabetes. The V and J ends lost 0 bases and 5 bases respectively, with 20 bases between them. The germline CDR1 and CDR2 sequences are SGHTA and FQGNSA. The CDR3 covers 17 residues. The investigators reverse transcribed all of the isolated RNA, so they sequenced expressed TCRB transcripts. TCRdb keeps only in-frame clones here, not all; method: immunoSEQ multiplex PCR. The table records hundreds of thousands of clones, roughly 13% of them present only once. Study results and caveats: People with Type 1 diabetes carried modestly yet significantly shorter TCRB CDR3s in all four CD4+ subsets.

Sequencing was performed on naive CD4+ T cells from blood. This rearrangement joins TRBV7-2 to TRBJ2-7; D unclear. The clonotype was recovered from a young man with type 1 diabetes. The CDR3 protein is CASSLAAAAAPRDEQYF. CDR3 DNA: TGTGCCAGCAGCTTAGCGGCGGCGGCAGCCCCCCGCGACGAGCAGTACTTC.